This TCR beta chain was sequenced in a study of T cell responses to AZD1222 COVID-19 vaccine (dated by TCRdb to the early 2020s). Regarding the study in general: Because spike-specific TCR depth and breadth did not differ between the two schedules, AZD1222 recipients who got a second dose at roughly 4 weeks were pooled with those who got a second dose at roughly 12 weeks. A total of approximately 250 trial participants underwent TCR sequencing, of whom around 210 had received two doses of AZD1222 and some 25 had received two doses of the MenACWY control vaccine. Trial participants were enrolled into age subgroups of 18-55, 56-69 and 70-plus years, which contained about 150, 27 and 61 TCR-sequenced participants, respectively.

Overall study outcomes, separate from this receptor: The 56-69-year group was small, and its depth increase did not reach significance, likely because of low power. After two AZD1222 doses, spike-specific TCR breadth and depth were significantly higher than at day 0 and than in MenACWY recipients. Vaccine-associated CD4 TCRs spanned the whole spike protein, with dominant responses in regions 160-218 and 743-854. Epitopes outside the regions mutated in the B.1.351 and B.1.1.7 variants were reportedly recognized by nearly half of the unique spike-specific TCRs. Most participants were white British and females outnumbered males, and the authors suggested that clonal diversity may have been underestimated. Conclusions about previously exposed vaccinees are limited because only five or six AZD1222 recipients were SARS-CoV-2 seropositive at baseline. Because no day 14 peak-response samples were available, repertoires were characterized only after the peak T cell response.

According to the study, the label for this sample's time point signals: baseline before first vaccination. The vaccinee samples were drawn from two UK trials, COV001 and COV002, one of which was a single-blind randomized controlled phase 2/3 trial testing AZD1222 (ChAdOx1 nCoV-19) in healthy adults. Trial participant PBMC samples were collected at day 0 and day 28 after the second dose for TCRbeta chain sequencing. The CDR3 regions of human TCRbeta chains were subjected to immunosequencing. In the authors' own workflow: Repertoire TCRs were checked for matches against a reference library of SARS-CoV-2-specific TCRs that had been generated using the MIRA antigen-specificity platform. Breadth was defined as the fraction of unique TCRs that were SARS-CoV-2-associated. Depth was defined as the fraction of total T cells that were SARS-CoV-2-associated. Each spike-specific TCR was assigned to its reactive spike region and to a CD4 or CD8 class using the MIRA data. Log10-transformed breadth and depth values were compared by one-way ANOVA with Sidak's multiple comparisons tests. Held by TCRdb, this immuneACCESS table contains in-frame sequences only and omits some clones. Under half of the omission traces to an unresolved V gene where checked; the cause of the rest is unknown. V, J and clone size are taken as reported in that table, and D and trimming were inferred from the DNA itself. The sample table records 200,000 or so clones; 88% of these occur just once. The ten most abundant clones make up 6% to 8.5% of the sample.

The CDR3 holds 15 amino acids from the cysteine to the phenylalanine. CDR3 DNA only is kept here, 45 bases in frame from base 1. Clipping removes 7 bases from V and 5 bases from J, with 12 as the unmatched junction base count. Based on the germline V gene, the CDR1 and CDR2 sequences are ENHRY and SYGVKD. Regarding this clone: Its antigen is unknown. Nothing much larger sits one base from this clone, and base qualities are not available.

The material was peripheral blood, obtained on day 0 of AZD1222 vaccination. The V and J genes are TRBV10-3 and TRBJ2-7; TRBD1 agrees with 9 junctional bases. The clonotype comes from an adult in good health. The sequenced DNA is TGTGCCATCATGCCTGGGACAGGGAGACTCGACGAGCAGTACTTC. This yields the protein CAIMPGTGRLDEQYF.